This T cell receptor (beta chain) was recorded in a study of regulatory T cells in long-lasting Graves disease. Overall study results and limits: Owing to a sample size that was small, accuracy may have been reduced.

This clonotype was seen many times. Its antigen remains unidentified. Combining iRepertoire HTBI primers with Arm-PCR of CDR3 regions, the authors built TCR beta libraries. Each CDR3 protein is one row after TCRdb ran MiXCR on the multiplex PCR reads. In the table there are over 500,000 distinct CDR3 sequences, roughly 15% of which are singletons. The time point here: newly diagnosed GD, antithyroid drugs for less than 3 months. The TCR library was made from RNA that had been extracted from PBMCs in TRIzol. These records were also assigned to another study, of T cells in Graves' hyperthyroidism and ophthalmopathy. That work contributes: Blood also contained most expanded thyroid clonotypes above 0.001.

The sequence came from a woman aged 25 to 39 with Graves disease. Sequenced here: peripheral blood mononuclear cells (PBMCs), sampled at new diagnosis, from a patient treated with antithyroid drugs.

CDR3 sequence reads: CASSPIEGTSAPPTRHEQFF. CDR3 nucleotide sequence: TGTGCCAGCAGCCCGATCGAGGGGACTAGCGCTCCGCCGACGCGACATGAGCAGTTCTTC. The chain combines TRBV12-3 or TRBV12-4 with TRBJ2-1; 10 bases line up with TRBD2. V lost 6 bases to trimming and J lost 8 bases; unmatched junction nucleotides: 25. This CDR3 contains 20 residues.